A selection of T cell receptor beta chains follows, all from one sample in a study of blood T cell repertoires in COVID-19. Assay used: immunoSEQ multiplex PCR; TCRdb lists only in-frame clones, some missing. The profile shows 80,000 to 100,000 clones, around 72% of them singletons. Specimen: peripheral blood. The receptors come from a man between 65 and 85 years old with COVID-19, enrolled during active disease. Both conserved end residues are part of each CDR3. D genes are given only for firm matches.

cdr3_aa v_call d_call
CASSPAMYQETQYF TRBV28 .
CATSEPSGSGNEQFF TRBV24-1 TRBD2
CASSSLAGKPLYNEQFF TRBV7-9 TRBD2
CASSRPLAGGVGEQYF TRBV7-2 TRBD2
CASSQDLSTDTQYF TRBV3-1/TRBV3-2 .
CATSRDLPGALHEQYF TRBV15 .
CASSRQGRETQYF TRBV2 TRBD1
CASSSRASGAFF TRBV5-4 .
CASSVAETQYF TRBV9 .
CASSQPGGYEQYF TRBV3-1/TRBV3-2 .
CASSQGLTTYEQYF TRBV4-3 .
CASRGTYNEQFF TRBV10-2 .
CASSHSLEGGTGANVLTF TRBV4-2 .
CASSYLAGFIDEQFF TRBV5-1 TRBD2
CASSETAGSGNTIYF TRBV2 .
CASSLNTGELFF TRBV11-3 .
CASSWANRVNTEAFF TRBV5-5 .
CASSDQEVTYGYTF TRBV14 .
CASSEAIAKNIQYF TRBV2 .
CASSPGQGGQPQHF TRBV18 TRBD1
CASSVQGLWGNTIYF TRBV9 .
CASSKGGTGYGYTF TRBV3-1/TRBV3-2 TRBD1
CAIPRVVSTGELFF TRBV10-3 .
CSVGQGTYGYTF TRBV29-1 TRBD1
CASSSHYRDSTEAFF TRBV5-1 .
CASSLRQGGYTF TRBV19 TRBD1
CSGGGGLAGGLDTQYF TRBV29-1 TRBD2
CAWSVTRGTQYF TRBV30 .
CASSLVQGASYEQYF TRBV7-8 TRBD1
CASSLRQGGGYEQYF TRBV19 TRBD1
CASKRTGDNSPLHF TRBV2 TRBD1
CASSLGLAGYEQYF TRBV11-1 TRBD2
CASSNVGGGTDTQYF TRBV19 .
CASSYSGTGRDGYTF TRBV6-5 TRBD1
CASNQKQGVISYEQYF TRBV28 TRBD1
CASSLVGQGAGFGDGYTF TRBV5-1 TRBD1
CASSRTPTDRPSSYEQYF TRBV28 .
CATSDSGATNEKLFF TRBV24-1 .
CASSWGLAEIGDTQYF TRBV5-6 TRBD2
CASSPRSPGVVFGELFF TRBV3-1/TRBV3-2 .
CASSQRGGPSTDTQYF TRBV3-1/TRBV3-2 TRBD2
CASTGQGRSQPQHF TRBV6-6 TRBD1
CASSQDAGASSEQYF TRBV4-3 TRBD2
CASSPNSGLYNEQFF TRBV5-1 .
CASSQGAGHYGYTF TRBV4-3 .